This T cell receptor beta chain is drawn from a study of Graves' ophthalmopathy and Graves' hyperthyroidism. Comments on this clonotype: Its antigen is as yet unknown.

General study findings and limits: Clonotypes were expanded in thyroid at above 0.001 frequency, and most also appeared in blood.

With 0 bases removed from V and 6 bases from J, the gap between germline ends came to 8 bases. Looked up from germline, CDR1 is MNHEY and CDR2 is SVGAGI. The CDR3 loop spans 13 amino acids. The authors amplified TCR beta CDR3 regions from RNA transcripts. RT-PCR with HTBI primers came first, then second-round multiplex PCR. Using its own MiXCR run on the multiplex PCR reads, TCRdb lists one record per CDR3 protein. In the table there are about 220,000 distinct CDR3 sequences, around a fifth of which are singletons. The origin of this receptor is a woman in her forties or fifties with Graves' ophthalmopathy. Input material: peripheral blood. The rearrangement links TRBV6-5 to TRBJ1-2; perhaps TRBD1 as D (5 bases). The CDR3 spells CASSYSGEDGYTF. The CDR3 bases are TGTGCCAGCAGTTACTCAGGGGAGGATGGCTACACCTTC.